This T cell receptor (beta chain) was recovered during a study of cytomegalovirus exposure and HLA in healthy donors. Overall study context: Findings of an earlier analysis included some 110 million unique TCR beta sequences from 200 million or so T cells. The study, taken as a whole, reports: Despite most TCR sequences being rare, some public TCRs occurred in many donors. Later analysis associated a missense DCLRE1C variant with TCR beta V- and J-gene trimming. According to the study, 160 or so TCR beta chains were cytomegalovirus-associated.

The V gene's germline CDR1 is LGHNA and CDR2 YSLEER. The CDR3 runs to 15 residues. With regard to this clone: Its target is unknown. Germline and junction disagree at one end, which may indicate a read error.

PCR was performed using 60 Vbeta and 13 Jbeta primers. The repertoire was sequenced with immunoSEQ multiplex PCR; TCRdb's copy has only in-frame clones and lacks some. Listed are under 200,000 clones; approximately 0.82% falls within the top ten. This TCR was recovered from a woman under 30 in good health and CMV-seropositive. Source material: PBMCs. The chain links TRBV4-3 to TRBJ2-5; D is perhaps TRBD1 (6 bases). DNA of the CDR3: TGCGCCAGAAGCCTCGTGGGACACGGCCTGGAGACCCAGTACTTC. Translation gives CARSLVGHGLETQYF.